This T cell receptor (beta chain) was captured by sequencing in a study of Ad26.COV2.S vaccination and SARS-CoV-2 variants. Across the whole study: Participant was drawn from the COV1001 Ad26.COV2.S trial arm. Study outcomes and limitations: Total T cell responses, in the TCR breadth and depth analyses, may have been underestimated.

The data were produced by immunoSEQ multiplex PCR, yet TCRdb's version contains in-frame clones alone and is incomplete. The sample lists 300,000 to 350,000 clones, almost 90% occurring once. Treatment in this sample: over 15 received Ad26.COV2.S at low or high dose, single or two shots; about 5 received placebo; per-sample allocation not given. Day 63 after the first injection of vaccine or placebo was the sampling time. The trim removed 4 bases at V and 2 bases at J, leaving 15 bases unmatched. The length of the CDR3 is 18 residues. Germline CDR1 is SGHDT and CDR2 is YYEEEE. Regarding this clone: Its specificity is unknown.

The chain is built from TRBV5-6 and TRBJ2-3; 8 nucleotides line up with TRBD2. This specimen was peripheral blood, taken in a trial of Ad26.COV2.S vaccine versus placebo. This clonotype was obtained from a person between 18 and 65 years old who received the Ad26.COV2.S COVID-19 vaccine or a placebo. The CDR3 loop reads CASSPLLTGGDFTDTQYF. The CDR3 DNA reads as TGTGCCAGCAGCCCCCTCCTTACGGGGGGGGATTTCACAGATACGCAGTATTTT.